This T cell receptor beta chain appears in the sequencing data of a study of cytomegalovirus exposure and HLA in healthy donors (dated by TCRdb to about 2017). General notes on the study: In an earlier analysis of several hundred of the donors, 276 Gb of sequence data and 90 million to 120 million unique TCR beta sequences from roughly 180 million T cells were reported. An early release covering some 640 HLA-typed donors comprised about 320 gigabases of sequencing data and roughly 86 million unique TCR sequences. To decide whether each TCR beta V gene segment behaved as functional or pseudogenic, an earlier analysis of fewer than 750 of the donors relied on high-throughput TCR beta sequencing. In a later analysis, previously published TCR beta repertoires from about 640 donors were re-analyzed and high-resolution HLA genotyping was added so that TCR occurrence patterns could be studied. Of the roughly 410 genotyped donors, 65% to 90% were placed in the genetic ancestry cluster associated with self-reported Caucasian donors. The number of donors typed differed by locus, with 629-630 for A, B, C, DRB1 and DQB1, around 560 for DQA1, nearly 610 for DPA1, and 400 to 490 for DPB1. Using immunosequencing, the study profiled T cell repertoires from about 610 subjects and related those repertoires to cytomegalovirus serostatus. Genome-wide SNP genotypes for about 65% of the roughly 670 donors were used in a later genetic analysis, which treated that subset as a discovery cohort. Rather than drawing on any new phenotypic data, the later analysis identified candidate immune exposures from TCR beta sequences and the way those sequences occurred across donors. Among roughly 370 genotyped donors of the cohort, an average of 235,054 unique TCR beta nucleotide sequences were sequenced per donor, roughly 20% of them non-productive. All discovery cohort repertoires had been generated using a single sequencing platform. The study was designed to test whether signatures of past pathogen exposure could be identified by cataloging public T cell receptors. A separate validation cohort of roughly 110 different subjects was used in addition to the roughly 720-subject first cohort. To predict cytomegalovirus infection status, the study brought together high-throughput TCR immunosequencing, statistical association of individual TCRs with disease status, and machine learning. Donor age, sex, ethnicity and CMV serostatus were compiled alongside the repertoire data. HLA typing included class I and class II loci at four-digit resolution. Roughly five DR-DQ haplotypes were handled as single units for association and clustering, since linkage in the cohort was strong. Study-level results and caveats: In a later genetic analysis, fewer N-insertions in productive TCRs were reported among donors in an Asian-associated ancestry cluster than the approximately 630-donor mean. A further reported finding was that TCR beta sequences accurately predicted the HLA-A and HLA-B alleles for most subjects in the first cohort. The earlier analysis of 450 to 700 of the donors excluded some 16 rarely observed V segments, including chromosome 9 orphons, because counts were too low. Most TCR sequences were observed very rarely across donors, whereas some public TCRs were present in many individuals. Correlated functional status among segregating V segments might reflect linkage disequilibrium, but an unknown experimental factor could not be ruled out. A group of highly shared sequence variants was considered likely to be a technical artifact of the sequencing pipeline. Assigning TCR associations to individual alleles was difficult when HLA alleles, especially DR and DQ, strongly co-occurred. A later analysis found that HLA-associated TCR beta chains were more clonally expanded and had lower generation probabilities than equally common non-associated chains. In both the original and validation cohorts, the classifier was reported to diagnose cytomegalovirus status with high specificity and sensitivity. In this cohort, only TCR beta chains were sequenced, and detectable features were limited by the absence of alpha or paired-chain data. The presence/absence analyses assumed that sequencing depth was roughly uniform across donors, and that assumption may not be true. Some IMGT-functional V segments, including TRBV6-2 and TRBV6-3, could not be told apart with the 87-base-pair reads, so those segments were excluded. A later analysis found that TCR association rates varied across HLA loci, with DRB1 alleles showing the most associated TCRs and HLA-C alleles the fewest. In a later genetic analysis, a missense DCLRE1C variant was associated with V-gene and J-gene trimming of TCR beta chains, and the association was replicated in an independent cohort. HLA typing was unavailable for some donors at each locus, so association tests used only the typed subset. The authors suggested that the approach could potentially be generalized to other disease states and immunological phenotypes. According to a later analysis, parvovirus B19, influenza, CMV and Epstein-Barr virus appeared linked to several top co-occurrence clusters. Broadly in line with IMGT annotations, most TCR beta V segments showed up in productive rearrangements about 87% or about 30% of the time in an earlier analysis of under 700 of the donors. Immune exposure information for the cohort was limited to CMV serostatus. A later analysis found that most CMV-associated TCR beta chains appeared HLA-restricted, with HLA associations seemingly driven largely by CMV exposure. In vitro tests confirmed that three of the cytomegalovirus-associated TCR beta chains recognize cytomegalovirus antigens. A later analysis associated 15,000 to 20,000 TCR beta sequences with specific HLA alleles at a false discovery rate of 0.05. A total of 150 to 200 TCR beta chains were listed by the study as associated with cytomegalovirus.

The cohort comprised more than 550 healthy bone marrow donors. All cohort members were sampled while nominally healthy, although unrecorded immune exposures were likely present. The donor was CMV seropositive and belonged to the group of 250 to 300 seropositive cohort members. Each donor provided a peripheral blood sample, and peripheral blood mononuclear cells were used for TCR beta sequencing. The Qiagen DNeasy Blood Extraction Kit was used to extract genomic DNA from the blood cell samples. From the germline V gene, CDR1 is SGHTA and CDR2 is FQGNSA. From the cysteine through the phenylalanine, the CDR3 covers 16 amino acids. CDR3 DNA only is kept here, 48 bases in frame from base 1. Comment on this clone: The antigen this receptor binds is unknown. No base quality values were provided; no much bigger clone lies one nucleotide off.

The protocol used for the library was the immunoSEQ multiplex PCR assay. For the multiplex PCR, a mixture combining 60 forward primers for TCR Vbeta segments and 13 reverse primers for TCR Jbeta segments was used. The CDR3 region of rearranged TCR beta genes was amplified from genomic DNA by a multiplex PCR assay. The amplified TCR beta libraries were sequenced on the Illumina HiSeq System as 87-base-pair reads. Regarding the original processing steps: Across the 700 or so repertoires, a later analysis counted 75 million to 90 million unique TCR beta chains, approximately 10 million of which were shared by at least two donors. A nearest-neighbor algorithm error-corrected the raw reads and collapsed the reads into unique sequences, merging closely related sequences to remove PCR and sequencing errors. Alignment of CDR3 sequences to IMGT reference sequences was used to assign V, D and J gene segments. For a sequence to be retained, a match of at least six nucleotides to both a V gene segment and a J gene segment was required. Rearrangements were called productive when the CDR3 lacked stop codons and stayed in frame with V and J; all others were non-productive. CDR3 was defined by IMGT convention, running from the second conserved V-encoded cysteine to the conserved J-encoded phenylalanine. The earlier analysis of roughly 590 of the donors excluded sequences that lacked an unambiguous match to a single V gene segment. An earlier analysis of fewer than 750 of the donors classified V segments as functional when productive rearrangements were above 56.7% and as segregating when the standard deviation between donors was above 5%. A statistical classification framework was built for diagnosing cytomegalovirus status from the catalog of TCR beta chain sequences. V and J gene assignment, in a later analysis, came from comparing TCR nucleotide sequences with IMGT/GENE-DB human TR gene sequences. In a later analysis, CDR3 sequences and most-parsimonious VDJ recombination scenarios were assigned using the TCRdist pipeline. A later analysis defined each TCR beta chain by its CDR3 amino acid sequence plus V-gene family, and excluded reads lacking a unique V-gene family. As a way to deal with suspected cross-contamination and a sequencing artifact, a later analysis dropped roughly 620 nucleotide sequences that were highly shared and had low generation probability. In a later analysis, a clonal expansion index for each public chain was calculated from normalized within-repertoire ranks of inferred template counts. In a later analysis, generation probabilities were computed with a VDJ recombination model fitted to out-of-frame rearrangements, and the resulting probabilities were checked against IGoR. In a later analysis, hypergeometric tests were used to score TCR-TCR, TCR-HLA and TCR-CMV co-occurrence, with a repertoire-size bias correction applied to TCR pairs. A later analysis estimated false discovery rates by permuting HLA or CMV assignments 20 times. A later analysis grouped co-occurring TCRs with DBSCAN, adding TCRdist sequence similarity when clustering within HLA-allele-positive subsets. Repertoires with fewer than 30,000 or more than 120,000 public chains, plus five repertoires with anomalous nucleotide sharing, were excluded from co-occurrence clustering. The table was pulled from immuneACCESS by TCRdb, which kept in-frame rearrangements only. Such tables lose some clones; where checked, under half of the loss comes from unresolved V genes, and the rest has no known cause. The D gene and trimming were derived from the DNA, and the V and J assignments and clone size from that table. The sample table shows 150,000 to 200,000 clones, and around four fifths are seen once. The top ten hold around a tenth of the sample.

The rearrangement combines TRBV7-2 with TRBJ2-5; the D gene lacks a confident call. TRBJ2-7 explains the end of the DNA better; the J call may be wrong. The sequenced sample was PBMCs. The sequence derives from a man aged 18 to 30 in good health and CMV-seropositive. This receptor carries the CDR3 CASSLAPIGSSYEQYF. The nucleotide sequence is given as TGTGCCAGCAGCTTAGCGCCTATCGGTTCCTCCTACGAGCAGTACTTC.